The 8 T cell receptor delta chains below all came from one sample that was sequenced in a study of Vδ1+ human thymocytes. No antigen has been identified for these receptors. The template was reverse-transcribed extracted RNA. Multiplex PCR used pooled V-gene forward primers and a constant-region reverse primer to amplify CDR3s. TCRdb re-called the multiplex PCR reads through CATT. Among some 25,000 delta-chain clones listed, more than 6.5% were seen once. General observations from the study: Thymic TRG and TRD repertoires appeared highly polyclonal, with Gaussian CDR3 length distributions.

Sequences were obtained from Vdelta1+ gamma-delta thymocytes from the thymus. Subset defined: FACS-sorted CD3+ TCRalphabeta- TCRVdelta1+ TCRVdelta2- thymocytes. The source is a girl in the first two years of life who had congenital heart surgery.

The chain has TRDV1 and TRDJ1; D is undetermined. CDR1 is TSWWSYY, CDR2 QGS, per germline. Deletions cut 1 base from V and 0 bases from J, with 12 bases between. The CDR3 totals 16 residues. The DNA for the CDR3 is TGTGCTCTTGGGGAACCAGGGCACGCCTACACCGATAAACTCATCTTT. Its protein is CALGEPGHAYTDKLIF.

This clone was counted only a few times. The chain couples TRDV1 to TRDJ1, with a weak D call TRDD3 (5 bases). Germline loops: CDR1 TSWWSYY, CDR2 QGS. Trimming shortened V by 3 bases and J by 3 bases, and 26 bases separated the two germline ends. This CDR3 is built from 19 residues. The CDR3 DNA reads as TGTGCTCTTGGGGACATCCCCTCTACGAAGATAGGGGAACCCGATAAACTCATCTTT. Its protein product is CALGDIPSTKIGEPDKLIF.

The V gene is TRDV1, the J gene TRDJ1, with 11 bases that match TRDD3. In germline, CDR1 is TSWWSYY, CDR2 QGS. The trim removed 3 bases at V and 0 bases at J, leaving 39 bases unmatched. This CDR3 region has 28 residues. The CDR3 protein is CALGDPIPAALLGDTRYFGPVYTDKLIF. The CDR3 DNA reads TGTGCTCTTGGGGACCCTATTCCCGCGGCTTTATTGGGGGATACGCGCTATTTCGGACCGGTCTACACCGATAAACTCATCTTT.

V and J are TRDV1 and TRDJ1; maybe TRDD3 (5 bases). This CDR3 contains 15 residues. V was trimmed by 4 bases and J by 0 bases, leaving 12 bases between them. Germline loops: CDR1 TSWWSYY, CDR2 QGS. The CDR3, as DNA: TGTGCTCTTGGGGGTTCCCCTGGGAACACCGATAAACTCATCTTT. As protein: CALGGSPGNTDKLIF.

In its sample, this clone is medium-sized. This chain uses TRDV2 with TRDJ1, with D possibly being TRDD3 (6 bases). The V gene's germline CDR1 is GEAIGNYY and CDR2 EKD. The CDR3 is 16 amino acids. Trimming stripped 3 bases from V and 12 bases from J, with 28 bases between. This CDR3 is CACDAVLLRIPRSVIF. CDR3 DNA: TGTGCCTGTGACGCCGTCTTGTTGAGGATACCTCGGTCCGTCATCTTT.

Relative to its sample, this clone is medium-sized. The chain employs TRDV1 and TRDJ1; 11 bases align to TRDD3. The CDR3 totals 19 residues. J gave up 0 bases and V 1 base, and 10 bases lay outside the gene matches. Per the germline V gene, CDR1 is TSWWSYY and CDR2 is QGS. The CDR3 DNA follows: TGTGCTCTTGGGGAACATCCGGGGTACTGGGGGATATACACCGATAAACTCATCTTT. Its protein product is CALGEHPGYWGIYTDKLIF.

V and J are TRDV1 and TRDJ1; possible D gene TRDD3, 10 bases. The length of the CDR3 is 22 residues. Germline CDR1 is TSWWSYY and CDR2 is QGS. Trimming stripped 5 bases from V and 1 base from J, with 35 bases between. This CDR3 is CALGNPSYGLSYWGILTDKLIF. The CDR3 DNA reads as TGTGCTCTTGGGAATCCTTCCTACGGGCTTTCGTACTGGGGGATCCTCACCGATAAACTCATCTTT.

J is TRDJ1 and V is TRDV1, with D possibly TRDD2 on 6 matching bases. The V gene lost 0 bases and the J gene lost 0 bases, with 23 bases spanning the gap. Germline V gene sequence: CDR1 TSWWSYY, CDR2 QGS. This CDR3 spans 20 amino acids. Here the CDR3 DNA reads TGTGCTCTTGGGGAACTGTCCTACGAGGGTCCTCACAACTACACCGATAAACTCATCTTT. Protein product: CALGELSYEGPHNYTDKLIF.